This entry is about one T cell receptor (beta chain). Antigen unknown. The sample is drawn from a study of cytomegalovirus exposure and HLA in healthy donors. Study results and limitations: In a later analysis, V- and J-gene trimming of beta chains associated with a DCLRE1C missense variant, replicated independently.

Researchers ran the PCR with 60 Vbeta and 13 Jbeta primers. Produced via immunoSEQ multiplex PCR; TCRdb's table is partial and in-frame only. The table records roughly 110,000 clones, about two thirds of them present only once. Material for sequencing was PBMCs. The TCR comes from a female donor in good health and CMV-seronegative.

CDR3 DNA sequence: TGTGCCATCAGTGACTACCCAGAGCAGTTCTTC. This translates into CAISDYPEQFF. This sequence joins TRBV10-3 and TRBJ2-1; D not resolved. The CDR3 length is 11 residues. Deletions cut 3 bases from V and 10 bases from J, with 7 bases between. Per the germline V gene, CDR1 is ENHRY and CDR2 is SYGVKD.